This T cell receptor (beta chain) was identified during a study of beta chain features in type 1 diabetes. V shed 0 bases and J shed 3 bases, with 10 bases lying between them. CDR3 size: 15 residues. CDR1 and CDR2 from the germline V gene are MGHRA and YSYEKL. Notes on the study in general: Researchers reported that naive, central memory and Treg TCRB repertoires appeared more similar in patients than in healthy donors. Type 1 diabetes patients had moderately but significantly shorter TCRB CDR3s in all four CD4+ subsets.

Every donor had blood drawn once into heparin, about 116 mL on average. Reverse transcribing all isolated RNA meant expressed TCRB transcripts were sequenced. Assay used: immunoSEQ multiplex PCR; TCRdb lists only in-frame clones, some missing. The table records 150,000 to 200,000 clones, 6.5% to 8.5% of them present only once. Details on this clone: Antigen: not known.

V gene TRBV4-1 combines with J gene TRBJ2-3; TRBD2 might be the D (6 bases). Sequenced: central memory CD4+ T cells from blood. The source of this sequence is a woman aged 18-30 years with type 1 diabetes. The DNA of the CDR3 is TGCGCCAGCAGCCAAGACGGTGGGGGGACAGATACGCAGTATTTT. Protein: CASSQDGGGTDTQYF.